The rows below give T cell receptor beta chains drawn from one sample of a study of radiation and T cells in renal cell carcinoma. Repertoires were generated with immunoSEQ multiplex PCR, while TCRdb's copy carries only in-frame clones and drops some. This sample has some 97,000 clones, with 84% found just once. Specimen: blood, collected from a patient whose treatment included radiotherapy and nephrectomy. The receptor set was obtained from a man aged 55-75 years with renal cell carcinoma. CDR3s include the opening cysteine and the closing phenylalanine or tryptophan. The order of the fields is CDR3 protein, CDR3 DNA, clone size, D gene, V gene, J gene. A D gene is named only where the DNA matches it firmly. The size of a clone is reported for some rows only, either as once, few or many, or as a class for expanded clones.

CDR3: CASSQGGGQADTQYF; DNA: TGTGCCAGCAGCCAAGGGGGAGGGCAAGCAGATACGCAGTATTTT; size: NA; D: TRBD2; V: TRBV4-2; J: TRBJ2-3
CDR3: CASSLRWTGLATGELFF; DNA: TGTGCCAGCAGCTTACGGTGGACAGGGTTAGCCACCGGGGAGCTGTTTTTT; size: NA; D: TRBD1; V: TRBV7-2; J: TRBJ2-2
CDR3: CASSEIAISYEQYF; DNA: TGTGCCAGCAGTGAAATAGCGATCTCCTACGAGCAGTACTTC; size: NA; D: NA; V: TRBV6-1; J: TRBJ2-7
CDR3: CASSSFTSGSSGEQYF; DNA: TGTGCCAGCAGCTCCTTCACTAGCGGGAGTTCCGGGGAGCAGTACTTC; size: NA; D: TRBD2; V: TRBV25-1; J: TRBJ2-7
CDR3: CASSSPWGPGANEQFF; DNA: TGTGCCAGCAGCTCCCCCTGGGGACCAGGGGCCAATGAGCAGTTCTTC; size: once; D: NA; V: TRBV13; J: TRBJ2-1
CDR3: CASSEGQGGYEQYF; DNA: TGTGCCAGCAGTGAAGGACAGGGGGGCTACGAGCAGTACTTC; size: once; D: TRBD1; V: TRBV6-1; J: TRBJ2-7
CDR3: CASSLQGATDTQYF; DNA: TGTGCCAGCAGCTTGCAGGGCGCCACAGATACGCAGTATTTT; size: NA; D: NA; V: TRBV5-4; J: TRBJ2-3
CDR3: CASSGGDYQETQYF; DNA: TGTGCCAGCAGTGGGGGGGACTACCAAGAGACCCAGTACTTC; size: NA; D: NA; V: TRBV2; J: TRBJ2-5
CDR3: CSVDGRLAGVSYEQFF; DNA: TGCAGCGTTGATGGTCGACTAGCGGGGGTTAGCTATGAGCAGTTCTTC; size: NA; D: TRBD2; V: TRBV29-1; J: TRBJ2-1
CDR3: CASSLGQAWGGYTF; DNA: TGTGCCAGCAGCTTAGGACAGGCCTGGGGTGGCTACACCTTC; size: NA; D: NA; V: TRBV7-2; J: TRBJ1-2
CDR3: CSVAGRAWGKRAFF; DNA: TGCAGCGTTGCAGGGAGGGCGTGGGGAAAAAGAGCTTTCTTT; size: NA; D: NA; V: TRBV29-1; J: TRBJ1-1
CDR3: CASSFQGISYEQYF; DNA: TGTGCCAGCAGCTTCCAGGGGATTTCCTACGAGCAGTACTTC; size: NA; D: NA; V: TRBV11-2; J: TRBJ2-7
CDR3: CASSYNGVYTEAFF; DNA: TGTGCCAGCAGTTACAACGGGGTTTACACTGAAGCTTTCTTT; size: NA; D: NA; V: TRBV6-6; J: TRBJ1-1
CDR3: CASSLRQGTSGNTIYF; DNA: TGTGCCAGCAGCCTTCGACAGGGGACTTCTGGAAACACCATATATTTT; size: NA; D: TRBD1; V: TRBV9; J: TRBJ1-3
CDR3: CASVAGGLNEQYF; DNA: TGTGCCAGCGTAGCGGGAGGGCTCAACGAGCAGTACTTC; size: few; D: TRBD2; V: TRBV28; J: TRBJ2-7
CDR3: CASSFATGGYYGYTF; DNA: TGTGCCAGCAGCTTCGCGACAGGGGGCTACTATGGCTACACCTTC; size: NA; D: TRBD1; V: TRBV2; J: TRBJ1-2
CDR3: CASSPSGTDSYEQYF; DNA: TGCGCCAGCAGCCCGAGCGGGACCGACTCCTACGAGCAGTACTTC; size: NA; D: TRBD2; V: TRBV4-1; J: TRBJ2-7
CDR3: CASSPPSGRAIDTQYF; DNA: TGTGCCAGCAGTCCCCCTAGCGGGAGGGCCATAGATACGCAGTATTTT; size: NA; D: TRBD2; V: TRBV28; J: TRBJ2-3